A single sample gave rise to the 8 T cell receptor beta chains below, sequenced in a study of blood T cell repertoires in COVID-19. Measured with immunoSEQ multiplex PCR; TCRdb has only the in-frame clones, and not every one. The table has 200,000 to 250,000 clones, about four fifths seen once. The sample comprised peripheral blood. The receptors originated from a man younger than 45 who had recovered from COVID-19.

This clone was detected only a few times. The chain combines TRBV7-2 with TRBJ2-2, with D perhaps matching TRBD2 (6 bases). Looked up from germline, CDR1 is SGHTA and CDR2 is FQGNSA. The CDR3 is 15 amino acids. The ends were cut back, 5 bases at V and 4 bases at J, with 14 bases in the middle. The chain's CDR3 is CASSTLPGGTGELFF. The CDR3 region has the DNA TGTGCCAGCAGCACCCTTCCCGGGGGCACCGGGGAGCTGTTTTTT.

This clone has at least ten counts. This sequence joins TRBV19 and TRBJ1-6; D call uncertain. This CDR3 contains 18 residues. Trimming stripped 5 bases from V and 0 bases from J, with 17 bases between. The V gene's germline CDR1 is LNHDA and CDR2 SQIVND (reference sequence). The CDR3 region is CASSSEGGRSSYNSPLHF. DNA for the CDR3: TGTGCCAGTAGTTCCGAAGGCGGGAGGAGCTCCTATAATTCACCCCTCCACTTT.

The rearrangement joins TRBV7-2 to TRBJ1-6; D might be TRBD1 (6 bases). Trimming removed 6 bases at V and 6 bases at J, with 12 bases between. CDR1 SGHTA and CDR2 FQGNSA come from the germline V gene. This CDR3 comprises 14 residues. The CDR3: CASSLDSRNSPLHF. The CDR3 DNA reads TGTGCCAGCAGTTTGGACAGCCGTAATTCACCCCTCCACTTT.

This chain links TRBV12-3 or TRBV12-4 with TRBJ1-5; the D gene is possibly TRBD1 (5 bases). The CDR3 length is 13 residues. Trimming cost V 2 bases and J 6 bases, with 8 bases left between them. The chain's CDR3 is CASSLRTLQPQHF. Written as DNA, the CDR3 is TGTGCCAGCAGTTTACGGACACTTCAGCCCCAGCATTTT.

This clone has only one observation. The chain employs TRBV7-8 and TRBJ2-7; perhaps TRBD2 as D (6 bases). Germline loops: CDR1 SGHVS, CDR2 FQNEAQ. V dropped 1 base and J dropped 4 bases, with 14 bases sitting between them. The CDR3 extends over 15 amino acids. CDR3 amino acids: CASSLDPGLAYEQYF. CDR3 in DNA: TGTGCCAGCAGCTTAGACCCGGGACTCGCATACGAGCAGTACTTC.

This clone has a count of ten or more. V usage is TRBV2 and J usage is TRBJ1-5; D gene ambiguous. Germline V gives CDR1 SNHLY, CDR2 FYNNEI. The CDR3 sequence is 16 residues long. V lost 4 bases, J lost 6 bases, and 19 bases lay in between. CDR3 protein: CASSVFLGRHGQPQHF. The CDR3 DNA follows: TGTGCCAGCAGTGTGTTTTTAGGTCGACACGGTCAGCCCCAGCATTTT.

This chain's CDR3 is CASSVSTSPTDTQYF. CDR3 DNA: TGTGCCAGCAGCGTATCCACTAGCCCCACAGATACGCAGTATTTT. The chain couples TRBV9 to TRBJ2-3; the D gene is possibly TRBD2 (6 bases). Trimming took 1 base from V and 2 from J, leaving 11 bases between them. This CDR3 region has 15 residues. Germline-derived CDR1 and CDR2 are SGDLS and YYNGEE.

The CDR3: CSVGPQGFIYGYTF. The CDR3 coding sequence is TGCAGCGTGGGCCCCCAGGGCTTTATCTATGGCTACACCTTC. This rearrangement joins TRBV29-1 to TRBJ1-2, with D perhaps matching TRBD1 (5 bases). Germline values: CDR1 SQVTM, CDR2 ANQGSEA. The germline V and J ends were trimmed by 6 bases and 4 bases, with 18 bases remaining between them. The CDR3 spans 14 residues.